This entry concerns a single T cell receptor beta chain. The sample comes from a study of blood T cell repertoires in COVID-19. Germline V gene sequence: CDR1 LGHNA, CDR2 YNFKEQ. V was trimmed by 3 bases and J by 4 bases, leaving 15 bases between them. This CDR3 contains 15 residues. The participants were between about 18 and 100 years old and came from 24 US areas. Clinical history reported by participants formed the basis on which cohorts were assigned. Two negative PCRs, clearance, or symptom resolution were required of recovered Cohort 3 donors. Profiled with immunoSEQ multiplex PCR; TCRdb holds only in-frame clones, not every one. The sample holds around 300,000 clones; under 90% are singletons and the top ten take around 9%.

The clonotype comes from a young woman who had recovered from COVID-19. Sequencing input: PBMCs or T cells enriched from blood (not recorded which). The chain employs TRBV4-2 and TRBJ2-5, with D possibly being TRBD1 (5 bases). The CDR3 loop is CASSQYQGTTETQYF. The CDR3 DNA is TGTGCCAGCAGCCAGTACCAGGGTACGACAGAGACCCAGTACTTC.